This T cell receptor beta chain was observed in a study of blood T cell repertoires in COVID-19. In the study overall: Sites in the United States, Italy and Spain provided acute and convalescent COVID-19 samples. T cells, B-cell-depleted T cells, or PBMCs supplied cDNA or gDNA.

Under the authors' procedure: Amplification from reference gene primers served as the basis for estimated nucleated cell counts. Clones were read by immunoSEQ multiplex PCR, and TCRdb kept only the in-frame ones, dropping some. The DNA was the basis for D and trimming; V, J and clone size are from that table. The profile shows over 60,000 clones, 90% of them singletons. This sequence originates from a woman over 75 with active or convalescent COVID-19. Sequencing was carried out using peripheral blood.

The CDR3 is CASSPQTDYGYTF. The DNA of the CDR3 is TGTGCCAGCAGTCCCCAGACAGACTATGGCTACACCTTC. The genes are TRBV28 and TRBJ1-2, with D possibly TRBD1 on 5 matching bases. This CDR3 spans 13 amino acids. Trimming removed 5 bases from V and 3 bases from J, with 10 bases in between. CDR1 and CDR2 from the germline V gene are MDHEN and SYDVKM.